This T cell receptor beta chain was documented in a study of shared clonotypes between healthy human individuals. CD8 cells classed as naive were CD45RO-negative and positively selected for CCR7, excluding terminally differentiated effector memory CD45RA+ cells. TCRdb keeps only in-frame clones here, not all; method: immunoSEQ multiplex PCR. The table lists millions of clones, about 95% of them singletons, with 1.1% in the top ten. The sample was naive CD8+ T cells sorted from blood. The sequence came from a man aged 18 to 35 in good health.

The CDR3 nucleotides read TGTGCCAGCAGTTCGACAACTGACTACGAGCAGTACTTC. It encodes CASSSTTDYEQYF. J is TRBJ2-7 and V is TRBV27, with no clear D. Germline-derived CDR1 and CDR2 are MNHEY and SMNVEV (reference sequence). Trimming removed 4 bases at V and 3 bases at J, with 10 bases between. This CDR3 has 13 residues.